The text below deals with one TCR beta chain. Sample collection date corresponds to first hyperthyroidism diagnosis, prior to any ophthalmopathy symptoms. The CDR3 covers 13 residues. Germline CDR1 and CDR2: KGHSH and LQKENI. The ends were cut back, 2 bases at V and 2 bases at J, with 6 bases in the middle. TCR beta CDR3 region amplification was performed from RNA transcripts. The HTBI set primed first-round TCR CDR3 RT-PCR. MiXCR, run by TCRdb on the multiplex PCR reads, gives a single entry per CDR3 protein. In the table there are around 340,000 distinct CDR3 sequences, 17% of which are singletons. The data belong to a study of T cells in Graves' hyperthyroidism and ophthalmopathy.

The sequence derives from a woman aged 25 to 39 with Graves' hyperthyroidism that later progressed to Graves' ophthalmopathy. Sequencing was done on a sample of blood. V is TRBV18 and J is TRBJ1-1; D uncertain. The DNA for the CDR3 is TGTGCCAGCTCACCAGGGTTTAACACTGAAGCTTTCTTT. It is translated as CASSPGFNTEAFF.